This T cell receptor beta chain was observed in a study of control samples from healthy donors and cancer patients. Produced via immunoSEQ multiplex PCR; TCRdb's table is partial and in-frame only. This table holds around 150,000 clones, roughly 90% found once. The CDR3 consists of 15 residues. Trimming took off 4 bases at V and 6 bases at J, with 18 bases between the two ends. Germline CDR1 reads MDHEN; CDR2 reads SYDVKM. The sample was blood. The chain couples TRBV28 to TRBJ1-1, with a tentative D call TRBD1 (6 bases). The receptor comes from a man younger than 40 in good health. The CDR3 loop is CASSSATQGYPEAFF. In DNA form, the CDR3 reads TGTGCCAGCAGTTCAGCTACCCAGGGGTACCCTGAAGCTTTCTTT.